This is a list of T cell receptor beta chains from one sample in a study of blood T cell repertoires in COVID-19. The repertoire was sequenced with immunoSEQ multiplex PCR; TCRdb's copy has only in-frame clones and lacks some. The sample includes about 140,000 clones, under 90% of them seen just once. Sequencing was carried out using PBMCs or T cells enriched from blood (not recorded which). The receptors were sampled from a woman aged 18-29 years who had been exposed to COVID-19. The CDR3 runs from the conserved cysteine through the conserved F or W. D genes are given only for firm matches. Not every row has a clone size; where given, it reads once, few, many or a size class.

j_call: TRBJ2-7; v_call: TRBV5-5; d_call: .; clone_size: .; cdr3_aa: CASSLVTGTYEQYF; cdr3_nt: TGTGCCAGCAGCTTGGTTACAGGGACCTACGAGCAGTACTTC
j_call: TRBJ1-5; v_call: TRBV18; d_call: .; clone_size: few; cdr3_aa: CASSPQFSGPGNQPQHF; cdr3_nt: TGTGCCAGCTCACCACAGTTTTCAGGGCCAGGCAATCAGCCCCAGCATTTT
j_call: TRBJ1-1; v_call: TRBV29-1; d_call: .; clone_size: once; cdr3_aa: CSVVVTEAFF; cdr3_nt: TGCAGCGTTGTAGTCACTGAAGCTTTCTTT
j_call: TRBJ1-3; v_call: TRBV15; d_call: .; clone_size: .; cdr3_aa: CATSRGGRSGNTIYF; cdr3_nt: TGTGCCACCAGCAGAGGAGGTCGCTCTGGAAACACCATATATTTT
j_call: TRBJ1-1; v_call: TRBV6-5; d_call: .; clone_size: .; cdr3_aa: CASSSGVTEAFF; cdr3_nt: TGTGCCAGCAGCTCAGGGGTAACTGAAGCTTTCTTT
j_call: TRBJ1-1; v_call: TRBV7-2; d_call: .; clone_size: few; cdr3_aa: CASSLNWSEAFF; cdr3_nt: TGTGCCAGCAGCTTAAACTGGTCTGAAGCTTTCTTT
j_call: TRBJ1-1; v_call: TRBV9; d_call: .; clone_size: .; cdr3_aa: CASSVGSGMGTEAFF; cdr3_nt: TGTGCCAGCAGCGTAGGTTCAGGGATGGGGACTGAAGCTTTCTTT
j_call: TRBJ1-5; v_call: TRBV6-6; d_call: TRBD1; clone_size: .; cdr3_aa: CASGTANQPQHF; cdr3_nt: TGTGCCAGCGGGACAGCTAATCAGCCCCAGCATTTT
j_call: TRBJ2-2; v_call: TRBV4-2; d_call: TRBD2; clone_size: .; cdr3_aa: CASSLGTSGSTGELFF; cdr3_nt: TGTGCCAGCAGCCTCGGGACTAGCGGATCCACCGGGGAGCTGTTTTTT
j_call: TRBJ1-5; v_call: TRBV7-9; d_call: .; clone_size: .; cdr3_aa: CASSPDGGIGNQPQHF; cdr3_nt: TGTGCCAGCAGCCCGGACGGGGGGATCGGCAATCAGCCCCAGCATTTT
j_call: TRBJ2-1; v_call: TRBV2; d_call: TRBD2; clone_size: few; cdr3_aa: CASSQRGSYNEQFF; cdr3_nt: TGTGCCAGCAGTCAGCGGGGATCCTACAATGAGCAGTTCTTC
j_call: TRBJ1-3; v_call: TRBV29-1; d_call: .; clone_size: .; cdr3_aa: CSVAGSPGNTIYF; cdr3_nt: TGCAGCGTTGCAGGGTCCCCAGGAAACACCATATATTTT
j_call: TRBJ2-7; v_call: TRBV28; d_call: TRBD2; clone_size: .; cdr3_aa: CASSSPTSGSSYEQYF; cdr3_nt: TGTGCCAGCAGTTCCCCGACTAGCGGGAGCTCCTACGAGCAGTACTTC
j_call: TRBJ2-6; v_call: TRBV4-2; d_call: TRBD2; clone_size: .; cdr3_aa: CASSQEAGGSGANVLTF; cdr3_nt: TGTGCCAGCAGCCAAGAAGCGGGAGGCTCCGGGGCCAACGTCCTGACTTTC
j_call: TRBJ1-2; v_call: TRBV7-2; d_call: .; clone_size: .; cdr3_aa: CASSSQGSEGYTF; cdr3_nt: TGTGCCAGCAGCTCACAGGGTTCAGAAGGCTACACCTTC
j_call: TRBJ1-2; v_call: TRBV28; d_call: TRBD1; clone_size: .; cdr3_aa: CAGGTGFPLNYGYTF; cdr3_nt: TGTGCCGGGGGGACAGGGTTCCCTCTTAACTATGGCTACACCTTC
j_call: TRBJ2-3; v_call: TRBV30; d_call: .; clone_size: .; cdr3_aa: CAWSGYAQQTDTQYF; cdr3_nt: TGTGCCTGGTCCGGGTACGCCCAGCAGACAGATACGCAGTATTTT
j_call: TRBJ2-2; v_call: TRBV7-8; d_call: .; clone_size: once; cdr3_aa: CASSLGQGQNTGELFF; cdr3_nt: TGTGCCAGCAGCTTAGGGCAAGGACAGAACACCGGGGAGCTGTTTTTT
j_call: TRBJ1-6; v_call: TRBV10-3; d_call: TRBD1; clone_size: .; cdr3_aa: CAISEGQGAISPLHF; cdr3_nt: TGTGCCATCAGTGAGGGACAGGGGGCAATATCACCCCTCCACTTT
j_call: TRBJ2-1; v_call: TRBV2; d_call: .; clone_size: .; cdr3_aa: CASTKGAYNEQFF; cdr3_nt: TGTGCCAGCACCAAAGGGGCTTACAATGAGCAGTTCTTC
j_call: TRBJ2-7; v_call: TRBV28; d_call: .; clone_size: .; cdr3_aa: CASSTPSRTISYEQYF; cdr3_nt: TGTGCCAGCAGCACCCCGTCCCGGACTATCTCCTACGAGCAGTACTTC
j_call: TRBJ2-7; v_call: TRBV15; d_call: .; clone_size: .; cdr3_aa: CATSRGARGVGYEQYF; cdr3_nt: TGTGCCACCAGCAGAGGTGCCCGGGGAGTAGGCTACGAGCAGTACTTC
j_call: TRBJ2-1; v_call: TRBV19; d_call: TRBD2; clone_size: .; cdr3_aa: CASSIVPAGKQFF; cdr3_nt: TGTGCCAGTAGTATAGTCCCAGCGGGGAAACAGTTCTTC
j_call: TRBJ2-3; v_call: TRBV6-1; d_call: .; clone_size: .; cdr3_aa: CASSEPSGVSDTQYF; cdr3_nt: TGTGCCAGCAGTGAACCGTCGGGGGTATCAGATACGCAGTATTTT
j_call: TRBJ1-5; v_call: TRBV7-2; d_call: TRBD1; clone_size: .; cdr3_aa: CASSFRQGVTAQDQPQHF; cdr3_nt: TGTGCCAGCAGCTTTAGGCAGGGGGTCACAGCTCAGGATCAGCCCCAGCATTTT
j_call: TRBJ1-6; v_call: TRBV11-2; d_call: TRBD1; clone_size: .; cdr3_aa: CASSLATGGRNSPLHF; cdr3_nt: TGTGCCAGCAGCTTAGCTACAGGGGGAAGGAATTCACCCCTCCACTTT
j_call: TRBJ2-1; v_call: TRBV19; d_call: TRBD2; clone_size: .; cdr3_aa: CASSIDGGRAARQNNEQFF; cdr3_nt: TGTGCCAGTAGTATAGATGGCGGGAGGGCAGCACGACAGAACAATGAGCAGTTCTTC
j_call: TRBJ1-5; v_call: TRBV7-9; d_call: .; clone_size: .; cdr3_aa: CASSRGGSNQPQHF; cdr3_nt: TGTGCCAGCAGCAGAGGGGGAAGCAATCAGCCCCAGCATTTT
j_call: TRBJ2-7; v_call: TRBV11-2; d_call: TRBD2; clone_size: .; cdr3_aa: CASSSPGLAGYEQYF; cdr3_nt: TGTGCCAGCAGCTCTCCGGGACTAGCGGGTTACGAGCAGTACTTC
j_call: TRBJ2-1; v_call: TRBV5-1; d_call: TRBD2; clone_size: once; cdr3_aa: CASSLASGAVQFF; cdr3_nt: TGCGCCAGCAGCTTGGCCAGCGGGGCGGTGCAGTTCTTC
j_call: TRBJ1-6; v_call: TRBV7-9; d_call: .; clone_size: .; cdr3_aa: CASSLTDTNNSPLHF; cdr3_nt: TGTGCCAGCAGCTTGACAGATACAAATAATTCACCCCTCCACTTT
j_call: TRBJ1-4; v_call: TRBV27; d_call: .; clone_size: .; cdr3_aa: CASSLSSGWGEKLFF; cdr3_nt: TGTGCCAGCAGTTTATCGTCAGGGTGGGGTGAAAAACTGTTTTTT
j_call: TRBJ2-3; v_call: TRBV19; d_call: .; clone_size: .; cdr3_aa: CASSPGLRFTDTQYF; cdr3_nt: TGTGCCAGTAGTCCCGGACTACGTTTCACAGATACGCAGTATTTT
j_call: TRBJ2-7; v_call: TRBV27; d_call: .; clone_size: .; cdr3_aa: CASSLRDTQRRYF; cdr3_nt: TGTGCCAGCAGTTTAAGGGACACCCAAAGGCGGTACTTC
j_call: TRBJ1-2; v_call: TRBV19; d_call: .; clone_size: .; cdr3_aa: CASSIGSGASYGYTF; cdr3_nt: TGTGCCAGTAGTATTGGTTCAGGGGCCAGCTATGGCTACACCTTC
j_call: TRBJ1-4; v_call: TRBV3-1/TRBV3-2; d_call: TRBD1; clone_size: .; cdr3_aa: CASSHDTGASNEKLFF; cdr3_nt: TGTGCCAGCAGCCATGATACAGGGGCCTCTAATGAAAAACTGTTTTTT
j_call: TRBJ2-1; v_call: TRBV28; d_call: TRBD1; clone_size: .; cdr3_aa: CASRGQPVLNEQFF; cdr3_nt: TGTGCCAGCAGGGGACAGCCGGTTTTGAATGAGCAGTTCTTC
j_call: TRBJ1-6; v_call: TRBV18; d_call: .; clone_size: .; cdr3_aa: CASSPDISDSPLHF; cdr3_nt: TGTGCCAGCTCGCCAGACATCTCGGATTCACCCCTCCACTTT
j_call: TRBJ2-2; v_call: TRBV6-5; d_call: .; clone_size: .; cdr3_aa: CASRPGHRTGELFF; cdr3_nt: TGTGCCAGCAGACCGGGACACCGGACCGGGGAGCTGTTTTTT
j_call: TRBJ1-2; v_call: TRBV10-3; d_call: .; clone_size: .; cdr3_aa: CAISESGRGYTF; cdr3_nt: TGTGCCATCAGTGAGTCAGGGAGAGGCTACACCTTC
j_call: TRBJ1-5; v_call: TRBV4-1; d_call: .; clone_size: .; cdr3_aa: CASSQDLGDQPQHF; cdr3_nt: TGCGCCAGCAGCCAAGATTTAGGGGATCAGCCCCAGCATTTT
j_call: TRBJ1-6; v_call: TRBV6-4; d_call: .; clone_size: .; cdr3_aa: CASSQFWEGSYNSPLHF; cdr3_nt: TGTGCCAGCAGCCAGTTTTGGGAGGGCTCCTATAATTCACCCCTCCACTTT